This T cell receptor beta chain was identified during a study of blood T cell repertoires in COVID-19. The CDR3 covers 14 residues. V was pared by 1 base and J by 7 bases, with 13 bases between. Germline lookup yields CDR1 KGHSH and CDR2 LQKENI. Sequencing used immunoSEQ multiplex PCR; TCRdb keeps in-frame clones, though not all of them. The sample has some 21,000 clones, roughly four fifths seen once. This clone was observed a single time. The rearrangement links TRBV18 to TRBJ2-5, with D hard to call. Source material: peripheral blood. This receptor was taken from a human donor in a cohort sampled during active or convalescent COVID-19. The CDR3 loop reads CASSPLLRSGTQYF. The CDR3 DNA sequence: TGTGCCAGCTCACCACTTCTACGGTCGGGGACCCAGTACTTC.